These T cell receptor beta chains were read from a single sample in a study of blood T cell repertoires in COVID-19. Sequencing used immunoSEQ multiplex PCR; TCRdb keeps in-frame clones, though not all of them. The sample consists of over 200,000 clones, 70% to 90% of them appearing once. The material sequenced was PBMCs or T cells enriched from blood (not recorded which). These receptors were taken from a man aged 25 to 40 who had recovered from COVID-19. The CDR3 runs from the conserved cysteine through the conserved F or W. The D gene is left open where the match is weak. Size is omitted from some rows. Given values are once, few, many or a class for expanded clones.

clone_size j_call v_call d_call cdr3_nt cdr3_aa
. TRBJ2-1 TRBV4-3 TRBD2 TGCGCCAGCAGCCAGGGACTAGCGGGGGCAGAGGAGCAGTTCTTC CASSQGLAGAEEQFF
. TRBJ2-3 TRBV5-1 TRBD1 TGCGCCAGCAGCGGAGGACAGGGTACCCATACGCAGTATTTT CASSGGQGTHTQYF
. TRBJ1-5 TRBV15 . TGTGCCACCAGCAGAGATTCCAGGGGTGGAAATCAGCCCCAGCATTTT CATSRDSRGGNQPQHF
. TRBJ2-5 TRBV4-3 TRBD2 TGCGCCAGCAGCCAAGAGTTGGGACTAGCGGGAGCGATGTACCAAGAGACCCAGTACTTC CASSQELGLAGAMYQETQYF
. TRBJ2-6 TRBV11-2 . TGTGCCAGCAGCTTACGGGGGTCCGGGGCCAACGTCCTGACTTTC CASSLRGSGANVLTF
. TRBJ1-1 TRBV5-6 . TGTGCCAGCAGCTTGTCGGGGGGCACTGAAGCTTTCTTT CASSLSGGTEAFF
once TRBJ1-1 TRBV19 TRBD1 TGTGCCAGTAGTAAACATACAGGGGTAGACACTGAAGCTTTCTTT CASSKHTGVDTEAFF
. TRBJ2-1 TRBV9 . TGTGCCAGCAGCGCCCAGGGGAGCTCCTACAATGAGCAGTTCTTC CASSAQGSSYNEQFF
. TRBJ2-7 TRBV30 TRBD2 TGTGCCTGGAGTGCTAGACTAGCGGGAGTTGAGCAGTACTTC CAWSARLAGVEQYF
. TRBJ2-2 TRBV2 . TGTGCCAGCAAACAGGGAACAGCCGGGGAGCTGTTTTTT CASKQGTAGELFF
few TRBJ2-2 TRBV7-9 . TGTGCCAGCAGCTTATCCCTAGGAGGGGCGATCGGGGAGCTGTTTTTT CASSLSLGGAIGELFF
. TRBJ1-2 TRBV24-1 . TGTGCCACCAGTGAAACGGACAGCTATGGCTACACCTTC CATSETDSYGYTF
few TRBJ2-1 TRBV29-1 . TGCAGCCACCTCGGGGGTAGTGAGCAGTTCTTC CSHLGGSEQFF
. TRBJ1-6 TRBV3-1/TRBV3-2 TRBD1 TGTGCCAGCAGCCGCGACAGGGCAAATTCACCCCTCCACTTT CASSRDRANSPLHF
once TRBJ1-4 TRBV28 . TGTGCCAGCAGCCAGGCAACTAATGAAAAACTGTTTTTT CASSQATNEKLFF
. TRBJ1-1 TRBV24-1 . TGTGCCACAAAAAACCAAGGGGGCACTGAAGCTTTCTTT CATKNQGGTEAFF
. TRBJ1-2 TRBV5-4 . TGTGCCAGCAGCTTGACAGGGACATTGGATGGCTACACCTTC CASSLTGTLDGYTF
. TRBJ1-6 TRBV18 TRBD1 TGTGCCAGCTCACCAGGGACAGAAAATTCACCCCTCCACTTT CASSPGTENSPLHF
. TRBJ1-1 TRBV20-1 TRBD1 TGCAGTGCTAGTTCAGGGGGAATCACTGAAGCTTTCTTT CSASSGGITEAFF
few TRBJ2-3 TRBV7-2 . TGTGCCAGCAGTACGGGACTCACAGATACGCAGTATTTT CASSTGLTDTQYF
once TRBJ1-4 TRBV7-8 . TGTGCCAGCAGCTTGGACAGTACTAATGAAAAACTGTTTTTT CASSLDSTNEKLFF
. TRBJ2-2 TRBV27 . TGTGCCACAAGCTTGGAAGGACACGCGAACACCGGGGAGCTGTTTTTT CATSLEGHANTGELFF
. TRBJ2-4 TRBV27 TRBD2 TGTGCCAGCAGTCTAGGGACTAGCGGGAGGGGAAACATTCAGTACTTC CASSLGTSGRGNIQYF
. TRBJ1-5 TRBV10-3 . TGTGCCATCAGCCCGGGACATGGGGATCAGCCCCAGCATTTT CAISPGHGDQPQHF
. TRBJ2-5 TRBV30 TRBD1 TGTGCCTGGAGCGGGACAGGGGCTTTCCAAGAGACCCAGTACTTC CAWSGTGAFQETQYF
. TRBJ2-2 TRBV4-1 . TGCGCCAGCAGCATGAACCCAGCGAACACCGGGGAGCTGTTTTTT CASSMNPANTGELFF
. TRBJ1-2 TRBV21-1 . TGTGCCACTTCGCCGCCGCGGGCCAGGGGGTATGGCTACACCTTC CATSPPRARGYGYTF
. TRBJ2-1 TRBV10-2 TRBD2 TGCGCCAGCAGGGATAGCGGGGGGGCGACTGAGCAGTTCTTC CASRDSGGATEQFF
. TRBJ2-5 TRBV7-6 TRBD2 TGTGCCAGCAGCTCCCCCCTCGGGACAGCGGGGGGCCAAGAGACCCAGTACTTC CASSSPLGTAGGQETQYF
. TRBJ2-3 TRBV30 TRBD2 TGTGCCTGGAGTGAGACTAGCGATACGCAGTATTTT CAWSETSDTQYF
. TRBJ2-3 TRBV5-6 TRBD1 TGTGCCAGCACCTCAAGGGGGCGGTGGACAGATACGCAGTATTTT CASTSRGRWTDTQYF
. TRBJ1-4 TRBV7-2 . TGTGCCAGCAGATTCCAGGGGTCGAGTGAAAAACTGTTTTTT CASRFQGSSEKLFF
. TRBJ2-7 TRBV29-1 TRBD1 TGCAGCGTGGACCCGGGACAGGGGTACGAGCAGTACTTC CSVDPGQGYEQYF